A selection of T cell receptor beta chains follows, all from one sample in a study of blood T cell repertoires in COVID-19. Profiling relied on immunoSEQ multiplex PCR, and the TCRdb table lists in-frame clones only, not all of them. The sample records fewer than 150,000 clones, approximately 84% being singletons. Sequencing input: peripheral blood. These receptors were obtained from a woman of 80 years or more in a cohort sampled during active or convalescent COVID-19. The CDR3 runs from the conserved cysteine through the conserved F or W. Fields, in order: V gene, D gene, J gene, clone size, CDR3 protein, CDR3 DNA. The D gene is left open where the match is weak. The size field is filled for only some rows; it gives once, few, many or a size class.

>TRBV7-8|NA|TRBJ1-1|NA
CASSLGGGTEAFF
TGTGCCAGCAGCTTAGGGGGGGGAACTGAAGCTTTCTTT
>TRBV11-2|NA|TRBJ2-5|NA
CASTAGFGLETQYF
TGTGCCAGCACCGCGGGGTTTGGGTTGGAGACCCAGTACTTC
>TRBV28|NA|TRBJ2-5|NA
CASSLEGPGTQYF
TGTGCCAGCAGTTTAGAGGGTCCCGGGACCCAGTACTTC
>TRBV7-3|TRBD1|TRBJ2-3|NA
CASSPGQGTDTQYF
TGTGCCAGCAGCCCGGGACAGGGCACAGATACGCAGTATTTT
>TRBV5-1|NA|TRBJ1-2|NA
CASSTMIGASYGYTF
TGCGCCAGCAGCACTATGATCGGAGCCTCCTATGGCTACACCTTC
>TRBV7-9|NA|TRBJ1-2|NA
CASSSAPTQGNAGYTF
TGTGCCAGCAGCTCAGCTCCTACACAGGGAAATGCTGGCTACACCTTC
>TRBV3-1/TRBV3-2|NA|TRBJ1-1|NA
CASSPTRGNTEAFF
TGTGCCAGCAGCCCGACCAGGGGGAACACTGAAGCTTTCTTT
>TRBV19|TRBD2|TRBJ2-1|NA
CASSPRTSLLYNEQFF
TGTGCCAGTAGTCCTCGGACTAGCCTCCTCTACAATGAGCAGTTCTTC
>TRBV5-1|NA|TRBJ2-1|NA
CASSLEGGSYNEQFF
TGCGCCAGCAGCTTGGAAGGGGGCTCCTACAATGAGCAGTTCTTC
>TRBV18|TRBD2|TRBJ2-1|NA
CASSPPGLAGENEQFF
TGTGCCAGCTCACCTCCGGGACTAGCGGGGGAGAATGAGCAGTTCTTC
>TRBV5-6|NA|TRBJ1-2|few
CASSLSRGYTF
TGTGCCAGCAGCTTGTCGAGGGGCTACACCTTC
>TRBV28|TRBD1|TRBJ1-2|NA
CASSSIGTANYGYTF
TGTGCCAGCAGTTCCATAGGGACAGCTAACTATGGCTACACCTTC
>TRBV13|NA|TRBJ2-3|NA
CASSRRTTDTQYF
TGTGCCAGCAGCCGCAGGACTACCGATACGCAGTATTTT
>TRBV9|TRBD2|TRBJ2-3|NA
CASSSLAGGTFDTQYF
TGTGCCAGCAGCTCACTAGCGGGGGGGACCTTTGATACGCAGTATTTT
>TRBV19|NA|TRBJ2-3|few
CASSIVAGSKLSSRTDTQYF
TGTGCCAGTAGTATAGTCGCAGGGTCGAAACTATCTTCCCGGACAGATACGCAGTATTTT
>TRBV15|TRBD2|TRBJ2-3|NA
CATSGRGLAGGPGTDTQYF
TGTGCCACCAGCGGTAGAGGACTAGCGGGGGGTCCCGGAACAGATACGCAGTATTTT
>TRBV5-1|NA|TRBJ1-1|NA
CASSLATFSNTEAFF
TGCGCCAGCAGCTTGGCCACCTTTAGCAACACTGAAGCTTTCTTT
>TRBV11-3|TRBD1|TRBJ2-1|NA
CASSLTGVGEQFF
TGTGCCAGCAGCTTGACAGGGGTGGGTGAGCAGTTCTTC
>TRBV9|TRBD1|TRBJ2-7|NA
CASSGLGTGSYEQYF
TGTGCCAGCAGCGGACTCGGGACAGGCTCCTACGAGCAGTACTTC
>TRBV2|NA|TRBJ1-3|NA
CASSITGFDTIYF
TGTGCCAGCAGCATAACAGGGTTCGACACCATATATTTT
>TRBV6-1|TRBD1|TRBJ1-2|NA
CASSERTGSYGYTF
TGTGCCAGCAGTGAACGGACAGGGAGCTATGGCTACACCTTC
>TRBV24-1|TRBD1|TRBJ1-4|NA
CATSDLWDRVTGETNEKLFF
TGTGCCACCAGTGATTTGTGGGACAGGGTTACGGGGGAGACTAATGAAAAACTGTTTTTT
>TRBV7-8|NA|TRBJ1-5|NA
CASSPQGKQPQHF
TGTGCCAGCAGCCCCCAGGGTAAGCAGCCCCAGCATTTT
>TRBV19|TRBD2|TRBJ2-1|NA
CASSTSGVVSYNEQFF
TGTGCCAGTAGTACTAGCGGGGTTGTCTCCTACAATGAGCAGTTCTTC
>TRBV30|NA|TRBJ1-2|once
CAWGPYTYTF
TGTGCCTGGGGACCATACACCTACACCTTC
>TRBV7-2|NA|TRBJ2-2|NA
CASSFYQGTTGELFF
TGTGCCAGCAGCTTTTACCAGGGGACCACCGGGGAGCTGTTTTTT
>TRBV6-5|TRBD1|TRBJ1-2|NA
CASSLPGQPNYGYTF
TGTGCCAGCAGTTTACCGGGACAGCCTAACTATGGCTACACCTTC
>TRBV7-2|NA|TRBJ1-2|few
CASSPDRTYGYTF
TGTGCCAGCAGCCCAGACAGGACTTATGGCTACACCTTC
>TRBV6-1|NA|TRBJ2-5|NA
CASSEMASVQTQYF
TGTGCCAGCAGTGAAATGGCTAGCGTACAGACCCAGTACTTC
>TRBV5-1|TRBD2|TRBJ2-5|NA
CASSLRAGGPETQYF
TGCGCCAGCAGCTTGAGGGCGGGGGGGCCGGAGACCCAGTACTTC
>TRBV11-1|TRBD1|TRBJ1-1|NA
CASSFRQGARGTEAFF
TGTGCCAGCAGCTTCAGGCAGGGGGCGCGGGGCACTGAAGCTTTCTTT
>TRBV27|TRBD2|TRBJ2-5|NA
CASSSVAGAEETQYF
TGTGCCAGCAGTTCGGTAGCGGGGGCCGAAGAGACCCAGTACTTC
>TRBV5-1|TRBD2|TRBJ2-3|NA
CASSKILAGGIDTQYF
TGCGCCAGCAGCAAAATACTAGCGGGGGGAATTGATACGCAGTATTTT
>TRBV5-1|TRBD2|TRBJ2-7|NA
CASSLGRGGPYEQYF
TGCGCCAGCAGCTTGGGTCGGGGGGGCCCCTACGAGCAGTACTTC
>TRBV30|NA|TRBJ1-2|NA
CAWSGQSLQGYGYTF
TGTGCCTGGAGTGGACAGTCCCTTCAGGGCTATGGCTACACCTTC
>TRBV7-2|NA|TRBJ2-1|NA
CASSLASANEQFF
TGTGCCAGCAGCTTAGCGAGCGCCAATGAGCAGTTCTTC
>TRBV2|NA|TRBJ2-3|NA
CASRITAGLGTDTQYF
TGTGCCAGCAGGATAACCGCGGGGCTTGGCACAGATACGCAGTATTTT
>TRBV10-3|NA|TRBJ2-5|NA
CAISDVGGRQETQYF
TGTGCCATCAGTGACGTGGGGGGGCGCCAAGAGACCCAGTACTTC
>TRBV6-2/TRBV6-3|NA|TRBJ2-6|NA
CASSPHRTSGFSGANVLTF
TGTGCCAGCAGTCCGCACCGGACTTCGGGTTTCTCTGGGGCCAACGTCCTGACTTTC